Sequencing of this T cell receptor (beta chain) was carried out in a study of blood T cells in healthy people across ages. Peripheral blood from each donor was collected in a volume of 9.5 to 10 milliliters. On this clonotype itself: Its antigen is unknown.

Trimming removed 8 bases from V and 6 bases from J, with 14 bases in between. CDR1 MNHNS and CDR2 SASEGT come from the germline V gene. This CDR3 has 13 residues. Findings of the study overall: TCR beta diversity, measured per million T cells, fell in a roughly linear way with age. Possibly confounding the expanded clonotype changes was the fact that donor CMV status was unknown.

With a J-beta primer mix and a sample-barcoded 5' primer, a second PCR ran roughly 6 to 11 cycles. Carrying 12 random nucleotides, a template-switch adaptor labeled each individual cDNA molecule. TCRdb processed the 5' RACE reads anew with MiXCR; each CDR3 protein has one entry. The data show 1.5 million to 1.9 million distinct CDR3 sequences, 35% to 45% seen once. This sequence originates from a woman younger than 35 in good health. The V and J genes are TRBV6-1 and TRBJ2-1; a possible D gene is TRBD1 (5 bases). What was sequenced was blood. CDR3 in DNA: TGTGCCAGCTACCCCAGGGTCCGCAATGAGCAGTTCTTC. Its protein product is CASYPRVRNEQFF.